The rows below give T cell receptor beta chains drawn from one sample of a study of OX40 agonist ivuxolimab in advanced cancers. Libraries were prepared by immunoSEQ multiplex PCR; TCRdb keeps only in-frame clonotypes and omits some of them. The table lists tens of thousands of clones, 70% to 90% of them singletons. The sequences come from CD4+ or CD8+ T cells sorted from blood, collected in a trial of the OX40 agonist ivuxolimab. These receptors originate from an adult with an advanced solid tumor such as melanoma, head and neck, liver or kidney cancer. Each CDR3 is given with its conserved first and last residue. A D gene is named only where the DNA matches it firmly. Part of the rows lack a size; the others show once, few, many or a class for expanded clones.

cdr3_length: 16
v_call: TRBV5-1
clone_size: -
j_call: TRBJ2-1
d_call: TRBD2
cdr3_aa: CASSLSGGVSYNEQFF
cdr3_nt: TGCGCCAGCAGCTTGAGCGGGGGGGTTTCCTACAATGAGCAGTTCTTC

cdr3_length: 16
v_call: TRBV5-4
clone_size: -
j_call: TRBJ2-1
d_call: -
cdr3_aa: CASSLGTGTALGGQFF
cdr3_nt: TGTGCCAGCAGCTTAGGTACCGGGACCGCCTTGGGGGGGCAGTTCTTC

cdr3_length: 14
v_call: TRBV6-5
clone_size: -
j_call: TRBJ2-3
d_call: -
cdr3_aa: CASSSAGSTDTQYF
cdr3_nt: TGTGCCAGCAGTTCAGCGGGCTCCACAGATACGCAGTATTTT

cdr3_length: 17
v_call: TRBV5-4
clone_size: -
j_call: TRBJ2-3
d_call: TRBD2
cdr3_aa: CASSSVGTSGFTDTQYF
cdr3_nt: TGTGCCAGCAGCTCAGTCGGGACTAGCGGGTTCACAGATACGCAGTATTTT

cdr3_length: 16
v_call: TRBV14
clone_size: few
j_call: TRBJ2-2
d_call: TRBD1
cdr3_aa: CASSPPGQGNSGELFF
cdr3_nt: TGTGCCAGCAGTCCCCCGGGACAGGGGAACTCCGGGGAGCTGTTTTTT

cdr3_length: 15
v_call: TRBV5-1
clone_size: -
j_call: TRBJ2-3
d_call: TRBD1
cdr3_aa: CASRVTGDRTDTQYF
cdr3_nt: TGCGCCAGCAGGGTTACAGGGGATAGGACAGATACGCAGTATTTT

cdr3_length: 13
v_call: TRBV5-4
clone_size: -
j_call: TRBJ1-1
d_call: -
cdr3_aa: CASSLLDTGLVFF
cdr3_nt: TGTGCCAGCAGCTTGCTAGACACAGGATTGGTTTTCTTT

cdr3_length: 14
v_call: TRBV6-1
clone_size: once
j_call: TRBJ2-7
d_call: TRBD1
cdr3_aa: CASSVSGTVYEQYF
cdr3_nt: TGTGCCAGCAGTGTTTCCGGGACAGTCTACGAGCAGTACTTC

cdr3_length: 16
v_call: TRBV7-8
clone_size: -
j_call: TRBJ1-3
d_call: -
cdr3_aa: CASSPLTAISGNTIYF
cdr3_nt: TGTGCCAGCAGCCCTCTGACGGCTATCTCTGGAAACACCATATATTTT

cdr3_length: 16
v_call: TRBV7-2
clone_size: -
j_call: TRBJ2-5
d_call: TRBD2
cdr3_aa: CASSAMRTSVRETQYF
cdr3_nt: TGTGCCAGCAGCGCGATGAGAACTAGCGTGCGGGAGACCCAGTACTTC

cdr3_length: 13
v_call: TRBV6-6
clone_size: -
j_call: TRBJ1-2
d_call: -
cdr3_aa: CASIFRGNYGYTF
cdr3_nt: TGTGCCAGCATCTTCCGGGGAAACTATGGCTACACCTTC

cdr3_length: 18
v_call: TRBV30
clone_size: -
j_call: TRBJ1-4
d_call: -
cdr3_aa: CAWSGIPIRPPNGEKLFF
cdr3_nt: TGTGCCTGGAGCGGGATACCTATTCGACCCCCCAACGGGGAAAAACTGTTTTTT

cdr3_length: 15
v_call: TRBV6-1
clone_size: -
j_call: TRBJ2-5
d_call: TRBD1
cdr3_aa: CASSDLGQGAETQYF
cdr3_nt: TGTGCCAGCAGTGACCTGGGGCAGGGGGCGGAGACCCAGTACTTC

cdr3_length: 16
v_call: TRBV11-2
clone_size: -
j_call: TRBJ1-3
d_call: -
cdr3_aa: CASSLVKGKAGNTIYF
cdr3_nt: TGTGCCAGCAGCTTAGTTAAGGGTAAAGCTGGAAACACCATATATTTT

cdr3_length: 14
v_call: TRBV6-6
clone_size: -
j_call: TRBJ1-2
d_call: TRBD1
cdr3_aa: CASSMGQGNYGYTF
cdr3_nt: TGTGCCAGCAGTATGGGACAGGGTAACTATGGCTACACCTTC

cdr3_length: 14
v_call: TRBV6-5
clone_size: -
j_call: TRBJ1-2
d_call: TRBD1
cdr3_aa: CASSESRDSYGYTF
cdr3_nt: TGTGCCAGCAGTGAATCCCGGGACAGCTATGGCTACACCTTC

cdr3_length: 13
v_call: TRBV19
clone_size: -
j_call: TRBJ2-7
d_call: -
cdr3_aa: CASSMSGTYEQYF
cdr3_nt: TGTGCCAGTAGTATGTCGGGAACCTACGAGCAGTACTTC

cdr3_length: 14
v_call: TRBV4-3
clone_size: -
j_call: TRBJ2-2
d_call: -
cdr3_aa: CASSQERGTGELFF
cdr3_nt: TGCGCCAGCAGCCAAGAAAGGGGGACCGGGGAGCTGTTTTTT

cdr3_length: 15
v_call: TRBV9
clone_size: once
j_call: TRBJ1-5
d_call: TRBD1
cdr3_aa: CASSEGGRGHQPQHF
cdr3_nt: TGTGCCAGCAGCGAGGGGGGAAGGGGGCATCAGCCCCAGCATTTT

cdr3_length: 14
v_call: TRBV23-1
clone_size: -
j_call: TRBJ2-6
d_call: -
cdr3_aa: CASSRGWSANVLTF
cdr3_nt: TGCGCCAGCAGTCGAGGGTGGTCGGCCAACGTCCTGACTTTC

cdr3_length: 13
v_call: TRBV5-6
clone_size: -
j_call: TRBJ2-1
d_call: -
cdr3_aa: CASSSGRDNEQFF
cdr3_nt: TGTGCCAGCAGCTCCGGCCGAGACAATGAGCAGTTCTTC

cdr3_length: 14
v_call: TRBV15
clone_size: -
j_call: TRBJ1-5
d_call: -
cdr3_aa: CATSRDPSRGSVHF
cdr3_nt: TGTGCCACCAGCAGAGACCCTTCCAGGGGTTCAGTACATTTT

cdr3_length: 14
v_call: TRBV19
clone_size: -
j_call: TRBJ1-1
d_call: -
cdr3_aa: CASSLRTENTEAFF
cdr3_nt: TGTGCCAGTAGTCTTCGGACAGAGAACACTGAAGCTTTCTTT

cdr3_length: 15
v_call: TRBV7-2
clone_size: -
j_call: TRBJ2-3
d_call: TRBD1
cdr3_aa: CASSPDRGRADTQYF
cdr3_nt: TGTGCCAGCAGCCCGGACAGGGGGCGCGCAGATACGCAGTATTTT

cdr3_length: 15
v_call: TRBV5-1
clone_size: -
j_call: TRBJ1-1
d_call: -
cdr3_aa: CASSSLRGTGTEAFF
cdr3_nt: TGCGCCAGCAGCTCCCTACGGGGTACGGGCACTGAAGCTTTCTTT

cdr3_length: 16
v_call: TRBV5-4
clone_size: -
j_call: TRBJ2-3
d_call: -
cdr3_aa: CASSLATGGQADTQYF
cdr3_nt: TGTGCCAGCAGCTTGGCCACCGGGGGCCAGGCAGATACGCAGTATTTT